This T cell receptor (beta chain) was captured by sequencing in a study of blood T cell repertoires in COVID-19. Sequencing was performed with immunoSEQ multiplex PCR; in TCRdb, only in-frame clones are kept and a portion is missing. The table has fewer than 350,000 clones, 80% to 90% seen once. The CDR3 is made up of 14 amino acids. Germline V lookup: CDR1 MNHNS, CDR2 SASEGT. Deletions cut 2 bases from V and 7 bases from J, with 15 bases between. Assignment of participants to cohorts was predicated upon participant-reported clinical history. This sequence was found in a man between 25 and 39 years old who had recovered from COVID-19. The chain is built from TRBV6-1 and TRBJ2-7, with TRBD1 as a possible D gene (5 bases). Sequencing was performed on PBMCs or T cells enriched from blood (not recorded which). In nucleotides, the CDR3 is TGTGCCAGCAGTGAAATCGACAGACAGAGAGAGCAGTACTTC. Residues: CASSEIDRQREQYF.